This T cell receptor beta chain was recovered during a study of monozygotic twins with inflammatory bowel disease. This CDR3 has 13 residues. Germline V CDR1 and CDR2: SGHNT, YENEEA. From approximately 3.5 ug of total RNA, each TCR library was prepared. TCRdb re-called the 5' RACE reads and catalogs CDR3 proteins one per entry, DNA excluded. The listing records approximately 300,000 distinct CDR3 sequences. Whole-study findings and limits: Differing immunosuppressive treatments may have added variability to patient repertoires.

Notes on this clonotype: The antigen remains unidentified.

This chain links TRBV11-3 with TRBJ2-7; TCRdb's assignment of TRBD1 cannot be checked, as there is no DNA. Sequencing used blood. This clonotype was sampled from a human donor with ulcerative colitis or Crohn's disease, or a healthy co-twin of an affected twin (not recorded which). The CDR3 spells CASSLEGGYEQYF.